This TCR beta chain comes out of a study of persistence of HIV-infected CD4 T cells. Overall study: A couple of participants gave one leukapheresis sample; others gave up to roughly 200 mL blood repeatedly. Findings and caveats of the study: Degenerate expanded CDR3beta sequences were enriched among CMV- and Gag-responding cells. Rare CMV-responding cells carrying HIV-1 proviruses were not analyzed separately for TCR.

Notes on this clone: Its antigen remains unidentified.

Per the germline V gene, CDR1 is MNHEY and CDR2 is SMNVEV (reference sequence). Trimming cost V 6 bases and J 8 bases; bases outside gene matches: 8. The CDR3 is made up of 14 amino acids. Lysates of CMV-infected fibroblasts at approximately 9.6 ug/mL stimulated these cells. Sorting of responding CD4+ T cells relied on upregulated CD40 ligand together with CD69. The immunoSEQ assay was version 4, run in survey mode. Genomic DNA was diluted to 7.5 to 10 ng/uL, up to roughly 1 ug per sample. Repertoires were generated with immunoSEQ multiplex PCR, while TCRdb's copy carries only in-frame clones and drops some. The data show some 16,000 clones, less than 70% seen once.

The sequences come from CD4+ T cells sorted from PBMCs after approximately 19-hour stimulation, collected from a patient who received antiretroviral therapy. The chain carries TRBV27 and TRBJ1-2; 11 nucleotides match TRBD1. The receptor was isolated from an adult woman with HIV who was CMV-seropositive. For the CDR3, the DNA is TGTGCCAGCAGCAGGACAGGGGGCTTGGTAGGCTACACCTTC. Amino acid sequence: CASSRTGGLVGYTF.